The 15 T cell receptor beta chains in this list originate from one sample, sequenced in a study of response to subunit inactivated influenza vaccine. TCRdb reprocessed the RT-PCR reads via MiXCR and lists one record per CDR3 protein. Among 650,000 or so distinct CDR3 sequences listed, approximately 14% were seen once. This specimen consisted of PBMCs from blood, obtained around 14 days before vaccination. The receptor source for this set is a man aged 50-60 years who received an inactivated influenza vaccine.

The CDR3 spells CASSSTLSRMVGYGYTF. The DNA of the CDR3 is TGTGCCAGCAGTTCTACACTCTCCCGTATGGTTGGATATGGCTACACCTTC. This chain links TRBV28 with TRBJ1-2, with D hard to call. The CDR3 covers 17 residues. The germline V gene encodes CDR1 MDHEN and CDR2 SYDVKM. Trimming left V 4 bases short and J 5 bases short, with 23 bases between.

This clonotype was recorded only once. This may be a read error: a much more frequent sequence differs by one nucleotide. V usage is TRBV11-2 and J usage is TRBJ2-3, with TRBD2 matching over 9 bases. CDR1 and CDR2 from the germline V gene are SGHAT and FQNNGV. The CDR3 is 18 amino acids. With V trimmed by 3 bases and J by 0 bases, 10 bases remained unmatched. As DNA, the CDR3 is TGTGCCAGCAGCTTGAAACTAGCGGGTCCACCTAGCACAGATACGCAGTATTTT. Its protein is CASSLKLAGPPSTDTQYF.

V and J are TRBV15 and TRBJ2-3, with 7 bases matching TRBD1. J lost 1 base, V lost 9 bases, and 4 bases had no gene match. The CDR3 length is 13 residues. Per the germline V gene, CDR1 is LNHNV and CDR2 is YYDKDF (reference sequence). The CDR3 protein is CATADRGTDTQYF. CDR3 nucleotides: TGTGCCACAGCAGACAGGGGCACAGATACGCAGTATTTT. The full variable domain, rest sourced from reference TRBV15 and TRBJ2-3, is DAMVIQNPRYQVTQFGKPVTLSCSQTLNHNVMYWYQQKSSQAPKLLFHYYDKDFNNEADTPDNFQSRRPNTSFCFLDIRSPGLGDTAMYLCATADRGTDTQYFGPGTRLTVL.

The sample holds many counts of this clonotype. CDR3 amino acids: CASRESSGVHEQYF. CDR3 coding DNA: TGTGCCAGCAGGGAATCTAGCGGGGTCCACGAGCAGTACTTC. The chain recombines TRBV7-2 with TRBJ2-7, with 9 bases that match TRBD2. The CDR3 covers 14 residues. In germline, CDR1 is SGHTA, CDR2 FQGNSA. The V gene end was trimmed by 6 bases and the J gene end by 5 bases; junction bases not matched to a gene: 8.

J is TRBJ2-7 and V is TRBV15; no firm D call. Looked up from germline, CDR1 is LNHNV and CDR2 is YYDKDF (reference sequence). This CDR3 spans 15 amino acids. Trimming took off 4 bases at V and 7 bases at J, with 20 bases between the two ends. CDR3 bases: TGTGCCACCAGCAATCGCCGGGCTTCCTCTAGTGAGCAGTACTTC. Translation: CATSNRRASSSEQYF.

This clonotype was observed a few times. The chain recombines TRBV6-1 with TRBJ1-5, with D uncertain. Trimming pared 8 bases from V and 0 bases from J, leaving 11 bases between. Germline V CDR1 and CDR2: MNHNS, SASEGT. There are 14 residues in the CDR3. The CDR3 DNA sequence: TGTGCCAGCCTACAACAGCATAGCAATCAGCCCCAGCATTTT. Its protein product is CASLQQHSNQPQHF.

This clonotype was detected a few times. This rearrangement joins TRBV11-3 to TRBJ2-2; 10 bases align to TRBD1. The CDR3 is 15 residues long. CDR1 and CDR2 from the germline V gene are SGHNT and YENEEA. J gave up 7 bases and V 5 bases, and 7 bases lay outside the gene matches. The CDR3 DNA sequence: TGTGCCAGCAGCAGCGGGACAGGGGTAATCGGGGAGCTGTTTTTT. Amino acid sequence: CASSSGTGVIGELFF.

This chain joins TRBV3-1 and TRBJ2-7; D may correspond to TRBD1 or TRBD2 (5 bases each). The CDR3 is 14 amino acids. V gave up 1 base and J gave up 7 bases, with 14 bases separating them. Germline CDR1 and CDR2: LGHDT and YNNKEL (reference sequence). The CDR3: CASSQGNQWGEQYF. The CDR3 DNA reads as TGTGCCAGCAGCCAAGGGAACCAATGGGGGGAGCAGTACTTC.

In its sample, this clonotype was seen many times. This chain uses TRBV12-3 or TRBV12-4 with TRBJ2-7; D ambiguous. V lost 3 bases, J lost 2 bases, and 17 bases lay in between. This CDR3 comprises 16 residues. The CDR3 DNA reads TGTGCCAGCAGTTTTGGTTCTATGGAGCAAGCCTACGAGCAGTACTTC. This codes for CASSFGSMEQAYEQYF.

This clonotype was counted between two and nine times. The chain is built from TRBV2 and TRBJ2-5; 11 positions agree with TRBD2. The germline V gene encodes CDR1 SNHLY and CDR2 FYNNEI. The CDR3 has 16 residues. V shed 4 bases, J shed 5 bases, and the junction held 9 bases outside the gene matches. CDR3 residues: CASSVGLAGGGETQYF. The CDR3 bases are TGTGCCAGCAGTGTGGGTCTAGCGGGAGGTGGGGAGACCCAGTACTTC.

The genes are TRBV20-1 and TRBJ1-1, with D possibly matching TRBD1 (6 bases). Per germline, CDR1 DFQATT and CDR2 SNEGSKA (reference sequence). V shed 6 bases and J shed 10 bases, with 15 bases lying between them. The CDR3 spans 11 residues. CDR3: CSANPGVGAFF. CDR3 DNA: TGCAGTGCAAACCCAGGGGTTGGAGCTTTCTTT.

This clonotype came up many times. This chain links TRBV14 with TRBJ2-1; D is possibly TRBD2 (7 bases). The CDR3 is 14 amino acids. V was clipped by 6 bases and J by 8 bases, with 17 bases between them. Germline loops: CDR1 SGHDN, CDR2 FVKESK. In DNA form, the CDR3 reads TGTGCCAGCAGACCGGCGGGAGCAGGGGATGAGCAGTTCTTC. Translating it yields CASRPAGAGDEQFF.

This chain connects TRBV7-9 to TRBJ2-1, with D perhaps matching TRBD2 (5 bases). CDR3 length: 11 amino acids. Germline CDR1 and CDR2: SEHNR and FQNEAQ (reference sequence). Trimming cost V 8 bases and J 8 bases, with 10 bases left between them. This chain's CDR3 is CASGPGDEQFF. In DNA, the CDR3 is TGTGCCAGCGGCCCCGGGGATGAGCAGTTCTTC.

This clonotype was counted at least ten times. The rearrangement uses TRBV7-8 and TRBJ2-1; either TRBD1 or TRBD2 may supply D (5 bases each). This CDR3 spans 16 amino acids. V shed 1 base and J shed 4 bases, with 14 bases lying between them. CDR1 is SGHVS, CDR2 FQNEAQ, per germline. CDR3 amino acids: CASSLGGPPLYNEQFF. CDR3 DNA: TGTGCCAGCAGCTTAGGGGGACCCCCTCTTTACAATGAGCAGTTCTTC.

This clonotype was seen at least ten times. V gene TRBV4-1 combines with J gene TRBJ2-1; D may correspond to TRBD1 or TRBD2 (5 bases each). The CDR3 loop spans 14 amino acids. Trimming took 1 base from V and 5 from J, leaving 9 bases between them. The germline CDR1 and CDR2 sequences are MGHRA and YSYEKL. DNA of the CDR3: TGCGCCAGCAGCCAAGGGGGGAGCCACAATGAGCAGTTCTTC. It translates to CASSQGGSHNEQFF.